The 6 T cell receptor beta chains below were found in one sample sequenced in a study of cytomegalovirus exposure and HLA in healthy donors. PCR amplification relied on 60 Vbeta primers (plus 13 Jbeta primers). TCRdb's table, derived via immunoSEQ multiplex PCR, lists solely in-frame clones and lacks some. The sample holds 150,000 to 200,000 clones, more than 65% seen once. Source material: PBMCs. Receptors were obtained from a woman under 40 in good health and CMV-seropositive.

In this sample, this clone turned up once. The V gene is TRBV2, the J gene TRBJ2-5; 8 bases are a match to TRBD2. The CDR3 has 14 amino acids. Per the germline V gene, CDR1 is SNHLY and CDR2 is FYNNEI. Unmatched junction bases numbered 6, after V lost 4 bases and J lost 5 bases. DNA of the CDR3: TGTGCCAGCAGTGCCGGGACTAGTAGCGAGACCCAGTACTTC. This codes for CASSAGTSSETQYF.

This chain connects TRBV5-1 to TRBJ1-1; D gene unclear. CDR1 and CDR2 from the germline V gene are SGHRS and YFSETQ. The CDR3 runs 13 residues. The V end was cut by 4 bases, the J end by 2 bases, with 9 bases between. The CDR3 nucleotides are TGCGCCAGCAGCCCCGGACTTAACACTGAAGCTTTCTTT. This sequence encodes CASSPGLNTEAFF.

This chain connects TRBV27 to TRBJ2-7; 8 bases agree with TRBD1. Germline V gene sequence: CDR1 MNHEY, CDR2 SMNVEV (reference sequence). CDR3 length equals 16 residues. The trim removed 7 bases at V and 5 bases at J, leaving 16 bases unmatched. The CDR3 DNA is TGTGCCAGCAACCCCCGCTATGACAGGGGCGAAGACGAGCAGTACTTC. Its translation is CASNPRYDRGEDEQYF.

This chain uses TRBV10-3 with TRBJ1-5, with TRBD1 matching 7 bases. Looked up from germline, CDR1 is ENHRY and CDR2 is SYGVKD. J was trimmed by 5 bases and V by 4 bases; bases with no gene match: 11. The CDR3 has 16 amino acids. DNA of the CDR3: TGTGCCATCAGTGGGCCGGGACAGAGGGATCATCAGCCCCAGCATTTT. This translates into CAISGPGQRDHQPQHF.

CDR3 protein: CASSLEGLAGDQETQYF. CDR3 bases: TGCGCCAGCAGCTTGGAGGGACTAGCGGGGGACCAAGAGACCCAGTACTTC. The chain links TRBV5-1 to TRBJ2-5, with 14 bases fitting TRBD2. The CDR3 is 17 amino acids. The germline V gene encodes CDR1 SGHRS and CDR2 YFSETQ. V gave up 0 bases and J gave up 0 bases; unmatched junction bases: 1. The variable domain in full, with the rest retrieved from reference TRBV5-1 and TRBJ2-5, is KAGVTQTPRYLIKTRGQQVTLSCSPISGHRSVSWYQQTPGQGLQFLFEYFSETQRNKGNFPGRFSGRQFSNSRSEMNVSTLELGDSALYLCASSLEGLAGDQETQYFGPGTRLLVL.

This chain uses TRBV28 with TRBJ1-2, with D perhaps matching TRBD1 (5 bases). This CDR3 is built from 15 residues. With 7 bases removed from V and 2 bases from J, the gap between germline ends came to 17 bases. The V gene's germline CDR1 is MDHEN and CDR2 SYDVKM. The DNA for the CDR3 is TGTGCCAGCATTGGATCCGGGGGGGGAAACTATGGCTACACCTTC. Amino acids: CASIGSGGGNYGYTF.